This T cell receptor beta chain derives from a study of blood T cell repertoires in COVID-19. The wider study: Samples representing acute and convalescent COVID-19 were sourced from the United States, Italy and Spain.

Ages ranged from about 18 to 89 years, with residence in about 23 US areas. Cohort assignment relied on participant-reported clinical history. The CDR3 has 20 amino acids. The germline CDR1 and CDR2 sequences are SGHNT and YYREEE (reference sequence). The junction had 22 bases not matched to a gene; V was cut back by 0 bases and J by 7 bases. Authors' analysis steps: Reference gene primer amplification yielded estimated nucleated cell counts. Data came from immunoSEQ multiplex PCR; TCRdb stores just in-frame clones and leaves some out. D and trimming were read from the DNA, whereas the V and J calls and clone size are those reported in that table. In the table there are more than 100,000 clones, about 83% of which are singletons.

The J gene is TRBJ2-1, the V gene TRBV5-4, with TRBD2 matching over 7 bases. Input material: PBMCs or T cells enriched from blood (not recorded which). The receptor's source is a woman under 40 who had recovered from COVID-19. CDR3 region: CASSLGDGSTGRPSGNEQFF. For the CDR3, the DNA is TGTGCCAGCAGCTTGGGGGACGGCTCGACCGGGCGGCCTAGCGGTAATGAGCAGTTCTTC.